These T cell receptor beta chains were read from a single sample in a study of CD8+ T cells in alopecia areata. The protocol was immunoSEQ multiplex PCR, while the TCRdb copy is restricted to in-frame clones and leaves out a portion. Here the sample spans about 270,000 clones, about 62% being singletons. Sequencing used CD4+ T cells sorted from blood, obtained at approximately week 51, from a patient treated with tofacitinib. These receptors were obtained from a human donor with alopecia areata. Both conserved end residues are part of each CDR3. A D gene is named only where the DNA matches it firmly. Clone size is shown for a subset of rows, as once, few, many or a class of expanded clone.

NA 15 TRBJ2-3 TRBV5-1 TRBD2 CASSLASGAGDTQYF TGCGCCAGCAGCTTGGCTAGCGGGGCGGGAGATACGCAGTATTTT
NA 14 TRBJ2-5 TRBV5-4 NA CASSLIKGPETQYF TGTGCCAGCAGCTTGATCAAGGGGCCGGAGACCCAGTACTTC
NA 14 TRBJ2-1 TRBV7-9 NA CASSSTHSYNEQFF TGTGCCAGCAGCTCCACACATAGCTACAATGAGCAGTTCTTC
once 15 TRBJ2-5 TRBV29-1 TRBD1 CSVDFGQGPQETQYF TGCAGCGTTGACTTCGGACAGGGCCCTCAAGAGACCCAGTACTTC
NA 14 TRBJ1-1 TRBV29-1 NA CSVDRGPMNTEAFF TGCAGCGTTGACAGGGGCCCCATGAACACTGAAGCTTTCTTT
NA 14 TRBJ1-1 TRBV29-1 TRBD1 CSVEIGTVNTEAFF TGCAGCGTAGAGATAGGGACAGTAAACACTGAAGCTTTCTTT
once 15 TRBJ2-5 TRBV6-1 TRBD1 CASSTADRGTETQYF TGTGCCAGCAGTACAGCGGACAGGGGGACAGAGACCCAGTACTTC
few 12 TRBJ2-7 TRBV5-6 NA CASSRAQYEQYF TGTGCCAGCAGCCGGGCCCAGTACGAGCAGTACTTC
few 12 TRBJ2-7 TRBV6-6 NA CASSFSADEQYF TGTGCCAGCAGTTTTAGCGCGGACGAGCAGTACTTC
NA 14 TRBJ2-7 TRBV4-2 NA CASSQERGLYEQYF TGTGCCAGCAGCCAAGAACGTGGGTTGTACGAGCAGTACTTC
few 13 TRBJ2-1 TRBV6-6 NA CASSSRTINEQFF TGTGCCAGCAGTTCCCGGACCATTAATGAGCAGTTCTTC
NA 14 TRBJ1-4 TRBV30 TRBD1 CAWSVGTVSEKLFF TGTGCCTGGAGTGTAGGGACAGTGTCAGAAAAACTGTTTTTT
NA 14 TRBJ2-5 TRBV5-1 TRBD1 CASSEPGQVETQYF TGCGCCAGCAGCGAACCGGGACAGGTGGAGACCCAGTACTTC
NA 12 TRBJ2-5 TRBV30 NA CAWNILGETQYF TGTGCCTGGAACATCTTGGGCGAGACCCAGTACTTC
NA 18 TRBJ2-2 TRBV25-1 NA CASSDLGVRGLNTGELFF TGTGCCAGCAGTGACCTAGGGGTAAGGGGTCTGAACACCGGGGAGCTGTTTTTT
NA 12 TRBJ2-1 TRBV5-1 NA CASSLDGNEQFF TGCGCCAGCAGCCTGGATGGGAATGAGCAGTTCTTC
NA 17 TRBJ1-2 TRBV6-1 TRBD1 CASSEDAGTGGYYGYTF TGTGCCAGCAGTGAAGATGCTGGGACAGGGGGCTATTATGGCTACACCTTC